This passage covers 20 T cell receptor beta chains from one sample sequenced in a study of Ad26.COV2.S vaccination and SARS-CoV-2 variants (dated by TCRdb to the early 2020s). The label giving this sample's treatment or condition can be read as: about 20 received Ad26.COV2.S at low or high dose, single or two shots; 5 received placebo; per-sample allocation not given. For vaccine and placebo recipients, repertoires were sequenced using samples collected on day 63 after the first injection. To prepare the library, the immunoSEQ multiplex PCR assay was applied. Imported from immuneACCESS, the table was reduced by TCRdb to in-frame sequences with V and J called. These copies leave out some clones; in studies compared against another copy, an unresolved V gene accounts for under half, and the cause of the remainder is not known. A total of some 350,000 clones appear in this sample, 70% to 90% of them only once. About 3.3% of the sample lies in the top ten.

The specimen comprised peripheral blood, sampled in a trial of Ad26.COV2.S vaccine versus placebo. These receptors were collected from a person aged 18-60 years who received the Ad26.COV2.S COVID-19 vaccine or a placebo.

This sequence joins TRBV11-2 and TRBJ2-1; 10 bases match TRBD1. This CDR3 is 16 amino acids long. V lost 5 bases to trimming and J lost 0 bases; unmatched junction nucleotides: 4. CDR1 is SGHAT, CDR2 FQNNGV, per germline. CDR3 region: CASSPRDRGSYNEQFF. The DNA for the CDR3 is TGTGCCAGCAGCCCCCGGGACAGGGGCTCCTACAATGAGCAGTTCTTC.

This sequence joins TRBV30 and TRBJ2-3, with 10 bases fitting TRBD2. CDR3 length equals 14 residues. Trimming took 1 base from V and 4 from J; bases not matched to a gene: 2. CDR1 is GTSNPN, CDR2 SVGIG, per germline (reference sequence). The CDR3 loop reads CAWSAGTSADTQYF. In DNA, the CDR3 is TGTGCCTGGAGTGCCGGGACTAGCGCAGATACGCAGTATTTT.

The chain employs TRBV5-1 and TRBJ2-2; D possibly matches TRBD1 or TRBD2 (5 bases each). The CDR3 sequence is 15 residues long. V was shortened by 8 bases and J by 4 bases, with 18 bases between the two germline ends. In germline, CDR1 is SGHRS, CDR2 YFSETQ. DNA for the CDR3: TGCGCCAGTCAAATGCAGGGAGAAGGCACCGGGGAGCTGTTTTTT. Its translation: CASQMQGEGTGELFF.

V gene TRBV28 combines with J gene TRBJ2-1; 10 bases are a match to TRBD2. Germline CDR1 and CDR2: MDHEN and SYDVKM. The V segment lost 7 bases and the J segment 2 bases; nucleotides outside the gene matches: 8. The CDR3 has 16 amino acids. Here the CDR3 reads CASTHSGRGTYNEQFF. The CDR3 nucleotides are TGTGCCAGCACCCACAGCGGGAGGGGCACCTACAATGAGCAGTTCTTC.

This clone came up once. The chain recombines TRBV27 with TRBJ2-3, with TRBD2 matching 9 bases. The CDR3 spans 16 residues. With V trimmed by 1 base and J by 1 base, 3 bases remained unmatched. The germline V gene encodes CDR1 MNHEY and CDR2 SMNVEV (reference sequence). CDR3 nucleotides: TGTGCCAGCAGTTTATACGCGGGAGGGGGCACAGATACGCAGTATTTT. Amino acid sequence: CASSLYAGGGTDTQYF.

This clone has only one observation. This chain uses TRBV25-1 with TRBJ1-2; D remains unclear. V lost 7 bases and J lost 0, with 12 bases in between. CDR1 and CDR2 from the germline V gene are MGHDK and SYGVNS. The CDR3 length is 14 residues. The CDR3 is CASIMTGTNYGYTF. CDR3 bases: TGTGCCAGCATAATGACTGGGACTAACTATGGCTACACCTTC.

The rearrangement links TRBV12-3 or TRBV12-4 to TRBJ1-2; 7 nucleotides align to TRBD1. J was trimmed by 4 bases and V by 5 bases; bases with no gene match: 4. This CDR3 region has 13 residues. The CDR3 spells CASSPDRAYGYTF. In nucleotides, the CDR3 is TGTGCCAGCAGTCCTGACAGGGCCTATGGCTACACCTTC.

V and J are TRBV4-3 and TRBJ2-1; 10 nucleotides match TRBD2. The CDR3 spans 14 residues. The germline CDR1 and CDR2 sequences are LGHNA and YSLEER. Germline trimming cut 8 bases from V and 7 bases from J; bases unmatched to any gene: 8. The DNA of the CDR3 is TGCGCCAGCGGGCTAGCGGGAGCGGAGAATGAGCAGTTCTTC. Translated, it gives CASGLAGAENEQFF.

Here the CDR3 reads CASSRDRDTEAFF. CDR3 bases: TGTGCCAGCAGCCGGGACAGAGACACTGAAGCTTTCTTT. The rearrangement joins TRBV13 to TRBJ1-1; 7 bases match TRBD1. The V and J ends lost 5 bases and 3 bases, in that order; junction bases with no gene match: 3. CDR1 and CDR2 (germline): PRHDT, FYEKMQ (reference sequence). The CDR3 has 13 residues.

The J gene is TRBJ1-1, the V gene TRBV6-5, with 9 positions matching TRBD1. CDR1 is MNHEY, CDR2 SVGAGI, per germline. Unmatched junction bases numbered 9, after V lost 8 bases and J lost 5 bases. CDR3 length: 14 amino acids. CDR3 bases: TGTGCCAGCGGACCTGGGACAGGGTGGACTGAAGCTTTCTTT. It encodes CASGPGTGWTEAFF.

The rearrangement links TRBV18 to TRBJ2-1, with 7 bases lining up with TRBD2. The J segment lost 7 bases and the V segment lost 3 bases, leaving 0 bases of the junction unmatched. CDR1 and CDR2 from the germline V gene are KGHSH and LQKENI. This CDR3 has 12 amino acids. Here the CDR3 reads CASSPGGNEQFF. The CDR3 coding sequence is TGTGCCAGCTCACCCGGGGGGAATGAGCAGTTCTTC. Full variable domain (rest looked up from reference TRBV18 and TRBJ2-1): NAGVMQNPRHLVRRRGQEARLRCSPMKGHSHVYWYRQLPEEGLKFMVYLQKENIIDESGMPKERFSAEFPKEGPSILRIQQVVRGDSAAYFCASSPGGNEQFFGPGTRLTVL.

This chain joins TRBV5-1 and TRBJ2-1, with TRBD1 identical over 8 bases. CDR3 size: 17 residues. V shed 1 base and J 4 bases; nucleotides not matched to a gene: 10. Germline CDR1 and CDR2: SGHRS and YFSETQ. The CDR3 coding sequence is TGCGCCAGCAGCTTGCCCGCGGGGACAGGATTTTACAATGAGCAGTTCTTC. This gives the protein CASSLPAGTGFYNEQFF.

CDR3 DNA: TGTGCCAGCAGTGAATCGAGTGGGAGCGCCTACAATGAGCAGTTCTTC. The encoded protein is CASSESSGSAYNEQFF. The chain has TRBV28 and TRBJ2-1; D is possibly TRBD2 (5 bases). The CDR3 runs to 16 residues. V was trimmed by 5 bases and J by 2 bases, leaving 16 bases between them. Germline assignment: CDR1 MDHEN and CDR2 SYDVKM.

This chain connects TRBV4-1 to TRBJ1-5, with D possibly matching TRBD1 (5 bases). The CDR3 has 15 amino acids. V was trimmed by 0 bases and J by 9 bases, leaving 15 bases between them. Germline V gene lookup returns CDR1 MGHRA and CDR2 YSYEKL. The CDR3: CASSQDDGGERPQHF. CDR3 in DNA: TGCGCCAGCAGCCAAGATGACGGGGGGGAGCGGCCCCAGCATTTT.

The CDR3 loop is CASSLQQTQHYEQYF. CDR3 in DNA: TGCGCCAGCAGCTTGCAACAGACCCAACACTACGAGCAGTACTTC. The chain is built from TRBV5-1 and TRBJ2-7, with D uncertain. The CDR3 has 15 residues. Trimming pared 1 base from V and 3 bases from J, leaving 14 bases between. Germline CDR1 is SGHRS and CDR2 is YFSETQ.

This chain uses TRBV6-5 with TRBJ2-7; D is possibly TRBD2 (5 bases). This CDR3 has 15 amino acids. Trimming took off 6 bases at V and 5 bases at J, with 20 bases between the two ends. Germline-derived CDR1 and CDR2 are MNHEY and SVGAGI. The CDR3 bases are TGTGCCAGCAGCCCGGAGGAGACAAGGCCAAACGAGCAGTACTTC. It encodes CASSPEETRPNEQYF.

The V gene is TRBV25-1, the J gene TRBJ2-5; 7 nucleotides agree with TRBD1. CDR1 MGHDK and CDR2 SYGVNS come from the germline V gene. This CDR3 has 15 residues. With 4 bases clipped from V and 2 bases from J, the junction kept 7 bases outside the gene matches. CDR3 sequence reads: CASSVPDRLQETQYF. CDR3 DNA sequence: TGTGCCAGCAGTGTTCCGGACAGGTTACAAGAGACCCAGTACTTC. Combining the CDR3 with reference TRBV25-1 and TRBJ2-5 gives the whole variable domain EADIYQTPRYLVIGTGKKITLECSQTMGHDKMYWYQQDPGMELHLIHYSYGVNSTEKGDLSSESTVSRIRTEHFPLTLESARPSHTSQYLCASSVPDRLQETQYFGPGTRLLVL.

V gene TRBV9 combines with J gene TRBJ1-4; D is perhaps TRBD1 (5 bases). V was shortened by 4 bases and J by 7 bases, with 17 bases between the two germline ends. CDR1 SGDLS and CDR2 YYNGEE come from the germline V gene. The CDR3 covers 15 residues. The CDR3 DNA is TGTGCCAGCAGCCCCCGGACAACGAGCCCTGAAAAACTGTTTTTT. Residues: CASSPRTTSPEKLFF. Supplemented by reference TRBV9 and TRBJ1-4, the full variable domain reads DSGVTQTPKHLITATGQRVTLRCSPRSGDLSVYWYQQSLDQGLQFLIQYYNGEERAKGNILERFSAQQFPDLHSELNLSSLELGDSALYFCASSPRTTSPEKLFFGSGTQLSVL.

The rearrangement joins TRBV6-1 to TRBJ2-1; 13 positions agree with TRBD2. CDR1 MNHNS and CDR2 SASEGT come from the germline V gene. The J segment lost 0 bases and the V segment lost 0 bases, leaving 11 bases of the junction unmatched. This CDR3 comprises 21 residues. Written as DNA, the CDR3 is TGTGCCAGCAGTGAAGCCCCCCCGGGACTAGCGGGACCTGGCTCCTACAATGAGCAGTTCTTC. It yields the protein CASSEAPPGLAGPGSYNEQFF.

This clone appeared once. The chain recombines TRBV18 with TRBJ2-3, with unresolved D. V lost 0 bases to trimming and J lost 6 bases, with 10 bases between them. The CDR3 spans 14 residues. From germline, CDR1 is KGHSH and CDR2 LQKENI. The CDR3 reads CASSPPSKSDTQYF. The CDR3 coding sequence is TGTGCCAGCTCACCACCGTCCAAGTCCGATACGCAGTATTTT.